Listed below are T cell receptor beta chains from one sample, sequenced in a study of T cell responses to AZD1222 COVID-19 vaccine. The assay was immunoSEQ multiplex PCR, and TCRdb's table has in-frame clones only and misses some. The sample has approximately 150,000 clones, about nine tenths seen once. Material: peripheral blood, obtained 28 days after the second AZD1222 dose. The receptor source for this set is an adult who received the AZD1222 COVID-19 vaccine. Both conserved end residues are part of each CDR3. Fields, in order: J gene, D gene, V gene, clone size, CDR3 DNA, CDR3 protein. D genes are given only for firm matches. Only some rows state a clone size, as once, few, many or a class for expanded clones.

>TRBJ1-2|-|TRBV12-3/TRBV12-4|-
TGTGCCAGCAGTTTAGCACCGACAGCTGGCTACACCTTC
CASSLAPTAGYTF
>TRBJ2-3|-|TRBV11-2|-
TGTGCCAGCAGCTTTTGGACTGGCACAGATACGCAGTATTTT
CASSFWTGTDTQYF
>TRBJ2-1|TRBD1|TRBV4-1|-
TGCGCCAGCAGCCAAGATAGGGACAGGGGGGCGGCGTTCTTC
CASSQDRDRGAAFF
>TRBJ1-1|TRBD1|TRBV5-8|-
TGTGCCAGCAGCTTGGGGACAGGGGTGCCCATGAACACTGAAGCTTTCTTT
CASSLGTGVPMNTEAFF
>TRBJ2-2|TRBD2|TRBV19|few
TGTGCCAGTAGTGCCAGACTAGCGGGGGGGCCCGCCGGGGAGCTGTTTTTT
CASSARLAGGPAGELFF
>TRBJ2-1|TRBD2|TRBV6-5|-
TGTGCCAGCAGTTACCTTAGCGGGGGGGCCGGGAATGAGCAGTTCTTC
CASSYLSGGAGNEQFF
>TRBJ2-2|TRBD2|TRBV5-1|-
TGCGCCAGCAGCGTGGGACTAGCGGCCGGGGAGCTGTTTTTT
CASSVGLAAGELFF
>TRBJ2-5|TRBD1|TRBV6-1|few
TGTGCCAGCAGTGAAGCAATCGGGACAGGGGCGACCCAGTACTTC
CASSEAIGTGATQYF
>TRBJ2-7|TRBD1|TRBV9|once
TGTGCCAGCAGCGTAAGCAGCAGGGGGATGGACGAGCAGTACTTC
CASSVSSRGMDEQYF
>TRBJ1-1|-|TRBV10-3|-
TGTGCCATCTTAAAGGAGAACACTGAAGCTTTCTTT
CAILKENTEAFF
>TRBJ2-7|TRBD2|TRBV2|-
TGTGCCAGCACCGGGCGGGAGCAATACGAGCAGTACTTC
CASTGREQYEQYF
>TRBJ1-2|TRBD1|TRBV28|-
TGTGCCAGCAGGCCGGGAACAGGGGGCCGGTATATCTATGGCTACACCTTC
CASRPGTGGRYIYGYTF
>TRBJ1-1|-|TRBV19|-
TGTGCCAGTATTTTTTTTGGGGTCGGGGGGAACGCAGCTTTCTTT
CASIFFGVGGNAAFF
>TRBJ1-2|-|TRBV2|-
TGTGCCAGCACCACGGGAGAAGCCTATGGCTACACCTTC
CASTTGEAYGYTF
>TRBJ1-2|TRBD1|TRBV7-2|-
TGTGCCAGCAGCGCCGGGACAGTTGGCTACACCTTC
CASSAGTVGYTF
>TRBJ1-1|-|TRBV12-2|-
TGTGCAAGTCGCTTAGATCCCAAGGACAGTGAAGACATGAACACTGAAGCTTTCTTT
CASRLDPKDSEDMNTEAFF
>TRBJ1-5|-|TRBV5-8|-
TGTGCCAGCAGCTTATCGGGAAACAATCAGCCCCAGCATTTT
CASSLSGNNQPQHF
>TRBJ2-1|-|TRBV9|-
TGTGCCAGCAGCTTTTGCCGGGACTGCGCCTACAATGAGCAGTTCTTC
CASSFCRDCAYNEQFF
>TRBJ1-6|-|TRBV7-6|once
TGTGCCAGCAGCGCAGGCCATAATTCACCCCTCCACTTT
CASSAGHNSPLHF
>TRBJ1-5|-|TRBV14|-
TGTGCCAGCAGCCAAGAGGCCAATCAGCCCCAGCATTTT
CASSQEANQPQHF
>TRBJ1-6|TRBD1|TRBV9|-
TGTGCCAGCAGCGACAGACAGGGCTCCTTTTCACCCCTCCACTTT
CASSDRQGSFSPLHF
>TRBJ2-1|TRBD2|TRBV18|-
TGTGCCAGCTCACGAGGACTAGCGGGAGAGACTGAGCAGTTCTTC
CASSRGLAGETEQFF
>TRBJ1-2|-|TRBV6-2/TRBV6-3|-
TGTGCCAGCAGCAGGGCTGCTAACTATGGCTACACCTTC
CASSRAANYGYTF
>TRBJ2-7|-|TRBV2|once
TGTGCCAGCAGCGACAGGCTTGGCGAGCAGTACTTC
CASSDRLGEQYF
>TRBJ2-3|-|TRBV29-1|-
TGCAGCGTCACATACACAGATACGCAGTATTTT
CSVTYTDTQYF